A single TCR beta chain is shown here with its context. TCRdb recomputed calls from the 5' RACE reads with MiXCR, one row per CDR3 protein. The sample contains 75,000 to 85,000 distinct CDR3 sequences, approximately 20% of which appear only once. The CDR3 spans 13 residues. Per germline, CDR1 ENHRY and CDR2 SYGVKD. The V end lost 4 bases, the J end lost 1 base, and 7 bases lay between the germline ends. Regarding time point: sample taken at primary tumor resection. The study sequenced unsorted whole RNA from tumor, nontumor lung or frozen PBMC. The donor population consisted of approximately 79 patients with untreated, early-stage non-small cell lung cancer. The data are from a study of spatial heterogeneity in lung cancer.

This TCR was recovered from a male donor with early-stage non-small cell lung cancer. The chain employs TRBV10-3 and TRBJ2-5, with D perhaps matching TRBD1 (6 bases). Sequences were derived from PBMCs, sampled at surgery. The CDR3 bases are TGTGCCATCAGTGGGACAGTCCAAGAGACCCAGTACTTC. This sequence encodes CAISGTVQETQYF.